This passage covers 18 T cell receptor beta chains from one sample sequenced in a study of OX40 agonist ivuxolimab in advanced cancers. Profiled with immunoSEQ multiplex PCR; TCRdb holds only in-frame clones, not every one. The sample carries under 12,000 clones, approximately 86% recorded once. Sequenced here: CD4+ or CD8+ T cells sorted from blood, sampled in a trial of the OX40 agonist ivuxolimab. Receptors originate from an adult with an advanced solid tumor such as melanoma, head and neck, liver or kidney cancer.

This sequence joins TRBV5-8 and TRBJ2-1, with unresolved D. The V and J ends lost 2 bases and 0 bases respectively, with 12 bases between them. The CDR3 spans 16 residues. Germline values: CDR1 SGHTS, CDR2 YDEGEE. The CDR3 DNA sequence: TGTGCCAGCAGCTTTGGGATACAGAGCTCCTACAATGAGCAGTTCTTC. Encoded protein: CASSFGIQSSYNEQFF.

This chain connects TRBV7-9 to TRBJ2-5; 8 positions match TRBD2. The germline gives CDR1 SEHNR, CDR2 FQNEAQ (reference sequence). Germline trimming cut 5 bases from V and 1 base from J; bases unmatched to any gene: 12. The CDR3 totals 17 residues. CDR3 in DNA: TGTGCCAGCAGCCCCCCGGTGGTAGCGGGACTCCAAGAGACCCAGTACTTC. Protein sequence: CASSPPVVAGLQETQYF.

The chain joins TRBV28 to TRBJ2-5; D ambiguous. The assigned J gene may be wrong: the sequence end matches TRBJ2-7 better. The CDR3 runs to 14 residues. The germline gives CDR1 MDHEN, CDR2 SYDVKM. The CDR3 bases are TGTGCCAGCAGTTTCTGGCAGGAGAACTACGAGCAGTACTTC. Translation: CASSFWQENYEQYF.

The chain combines TRBV18 with TRBJ1-5, with D possibly matching TRBD1 (5 bases). There are 14 residues in the CDR3. Trimming shortened V by 6 bases and J by 6 bases, and 15 bases separated the two germline ends. The V gene's germline CDR1 is KGHSH and CDR2 LQKENI. The CDR3 sequence: CASSPREGAQPQHF. The CDR3 bases are TGTGCCAGCTCGCCCAGGGAAGGGGCTCAGCCCCAGCATTTT.

The chain joins TRBV9 to TRBJ2-1; D gene ambiguous. The CDR3 covers 15 residues. V gave up 0 bases and J gave up 6 bases, with 13 bases separating them. CDR1 and CDR2 (germline): SGDLS, YYNGEE. The CDR3 region has the DNA TGTGCCAGCAGCGTAGATCGTACAGATGGCAATGAGCAGTTCTTC. The encoded protein is CASSVDRTDGNEQFF.

This clone came up once. J is TRBJ2-3 and V is TRBV5-1; D is possibly TRBD1 (6 bases). V was pared by 0 bases and J by 5 bases, with 13 bases between. The CDR3 sequence is 15 residues long. Looked up from germline, CDR1 is SGHRS and CDR2 is YFSETQ. CDR3 nucleotide sequence: TGCGCCAGCAGCTTGGTAGGGGGTAGTGGAGATACGCAGTATTTT. Its translation: CASSLVGGSGDTQYF.

The chain joins TRBV28 to TRBJ2-1, with D possibly TRBD2 on 5 matching bases. V was pared by 2 bases and J by 3 bases, with 20 bases between. CDR1 is MDHEN, CDR2 SYDVKM, per germline. The CDR3 has 18 residues. The CDR3 DNA is TGTGCCAGCAGTTTAGCGGACTCTAAGCGGACGGGCTACAATGAGCAGTTCTTC. Protein: CASSLADSKRTGYNEQFF.

This chain connects TRBV28 to TRBJ2-7, with D possibly TRBD2 on 7 matching bases. Germline lookup yields CDR1 MDHEN and CDR2 SYDVKM. The V gene lost 5 bases and the J gene lost 12 bases, with 17 bases spanning the gap. There are 12 residues in the CDR3. The DNA of the CDR3 is TGTGCCAGCAGTCCCCCTCGGGGGGCCCTGTACTTC. This codes for CASSPPRGALYF.

The rearrangement joins TRBV27 to TRBJ2-4; possibly TRBD1 for D (7 bases). CDR1 and CDR2 (germline): MNHEY, SMNVEV (reference sequence). The CDR3 totals 15 residues. The V end was cut by 5 bases, the J end by 1 base, with 12 bases between. The chain's CDR3 is CASSKEGAAKNIQYF. The DNA of the CDR3 is TGTGCCAGCAGTAAGGAGGGGGCGGCCAAAAACATTCAGTACTTC.

The V and J genes are TRBV28 and TRBJ1-1; no reliable D call. The CDR3 has 12 residues. The V gene lost 5 bases and the J gene lost 1 base, with 5 bases spanning the gap. Germline V gene lookup returns CDR1 MDHEN and CDR2 SYDVKM. CDR3 loop: CASSAENTEAFF. As DNA, the CDR3 is TGTGCCAGCAGTGCCGAGAACACTGAAGCTTTCTTT.

CDR3 amino acids: CASSYSQTYEQYF. The DNA of the CDR3 is TGTGCCAGCAGTTACAGCCAAACCTACGAGCAGTACTTC. V usage is TRBV6-5 and J usage is TRBJ2-7; D uncertain. The V gene lost 2 bases and the J gene lost 2 bases, with 7 bases spanning the gap. Germline CDR1 MNHEY, CDR2 SVGAGI. This CDR3 is 13 amino acids long.

The rearrangement uses TRBV10-2 and TRBJ2-2, with D perhaps TRBD1 (5 bases). V lost 4 bases and J 4 bases, leaving 10 bases between the germline ends. The CDR3 loop spans 14 amino acids. Germline lookup yields CDR1 WSHSY and CDR2 SAAADI. DNA of the CDR3: TGCGCCAGCAGTGCCTACAGGACCACCGGGGAGCTGTTTTTT. Its translation is CASSAYRTTGELFF.

The gene calls are TRBV28 and TRBJ1-6; no definite D call. CDR1 MDHEN and CDR2 SYDVKM come from the germline V gene. V was clipped by 6 bases and J by 5 bases, with 11 bases between them. The length of the CDR3 is 14 residues. The CDR3: CASRQGPDNSPLHF. As DNA, the CDR3 is TGTGCCAGCAGACAAGGACCGGATAATTCACCCCTCCACTTT.

This clone was recorded only once. V usage is TRBV10-3 and J usage is TRBJ2-3; a possible D gene is TRBD1 (6 bases). The length of the CDR3 is 15 residues. V lost 2 bases and J 8 bases, leaving 17 bases between the germline ends. Germline values: CDR1 ENHRY, CDR2 SYGVKD. CDR3 DNA sequence: TGTGCCATCAGTGAGGGACAGTCCGCATCTGGTACGCAGTATTTT. It translates to CAISEGQSASGTQYF.

The CDR3 DNA is TGTGCCAGCAGCCCGACTCTCGGCGCAGATACGCAGTATTTT. As protein: CASSPTLGADTQYF. The J gene is TRBJ2-3, the V gene TRBV7-9; D unclear. The germline gives CDR1 SEHNR, CDR2 FQNEAQ (reference sequence). Trimming left V 5 bases short and J 4 bases short, with 13 bases between. The CDR3 has 14 residues.

This clone was counted a single time. The genes are TRBV7-3 and TRBJ2-1; 7 nucleotides agree with TRBD2. Germline lookup yields CDR1 SGHTA and CDR2 FQGTGA. The V segment lost 2 bases and the J segment 2 bases; nucleotides outside the gene matches: 6. There are 16 residues in the CDR3. In DNA, the CDR3 is TGTGCCAGCAGCTTATTGGGCGGGGGTCCCTACAATGAGCAGTTCTTC. Amino acid sequence: CASSLLGGGPYNEQFF.

The rearrangement joins TRBV5-4 to TRBJ1-2; possibly TRBD1 for D (6 bases). Trimming removed 2 bases at V and 4 bases at J, with 12 bases between. Germline CDR1 and CDR2: SGHNT and YYREEE (reference sequence). This CDR3 region has 14 residues. CDR3 loop: CASSFLQGIYGYTF. The CDR3 nucleotides are TGTGCCAGCAGCTTCCTACAGGGTATCTATGGCTACACCTTC.

This clone was seen only once. This chain uses TRBV27 with TRBJ1-2, with TRBD1 identical over 9 bases. The J segment lost 5 bases and the V segment lost 11 bases, leaving 9 bases of the junction unmatched. The CDR3 contains 13 residues. Per the germline V gene, CDR1 is MNHEY and CDR2 is SMNVEV (reference sequence). In DNA, the CDR3 is TGTGCCTCATCTCTTGGGACAGGGTATGGCTACACCTTC. Its protein product is CASSLGTGYGYTF.